A selection of T cell receptor beta chains follows, all from one sample in a study of blood T cell repertoires in COVID-19. Method: immunoSEQ multiplex PCR; TCRdb's copy keeps in-frame clones and lacks some. Of more than 65,000 clones listed, around nine tenths are singletons. Sequencing input: peripheral blood. These receptors all stem from a woman older than 75 with active or convalescent COVID-19. The CDR3 runs from the conserved cysteine through the conserved F or W. D genes are given only for firm matches. Clone sizes are given selectively: once, few, many, or a class where the clone is expanded.

J gene	D gene	clone size	V gene	CDR3 DNA	CDR3 protein
TRBJ2-2	-	few	TRBV6-5	TGTGCCAGCAGGCGAAATAAGGGGCCCGGGGAGCTGTTTTTT	CASRRNKGPGELFF
TRBJ2-7	-	-	TRBV19	TGTGCCAGTAGTACCCTAGTGTCGGAGCAGTACTTC	CASSTLVSEQYF
TRBJ1-1	TRBD1	-	TRBV29-1	TGCAGCGTTGCAAAGGGGGCGGGTACTGAAGCTTTCTTT	CSVAKGAGTEAFF
TRBJ2-2	-	once	TRBV27	TGTGCCAGCATCGGACAGATGAACACCGGGGAGCTGTTTTTT	CASIGQMNTGELFF
TRBJ1-3	-	-	TRBV18	TGTGCCAGCTCACCGATAGCGACGGCGGGACGCCCCTCTGGAAACACCATATATTTT	CASSPIATAGRPSGNTIYF
TRBJ1-3	-	-	TRBV6-2/TRBV6-3	TGTGCCAGCAGCCGCTGGACAGCTGGAAACACCATATATTTT	CASSRWTAGNTIYF
TRBJ1-6	-	-	TRBV7-2	TGTGCCAGCAGCACATACACAGGGTTCCTTAATTCACCCCTCCACTTT	CASSTYTGFLNSPLHF
TRBJ2-2	-	few	TRBV18	TGTGCCAGCTCACCACGAGACACCGGGGAGCTGTTTTTT	CASSPRDTGELFF
TRBJ2-3	TRBD2	-	TRBV7-2	TGTGCCAGCAGCTTAACTAGACTAGCTAGCACAGATACGCAGTATTTT	CASSLTRLASTDTQYF
TRBJ1-5	-	few	TRBV28	TGTGCCAGCAGTTTTTCAGGCCCCCAGCATTTT	CASSFSGPQHF
TRBJ2-2	TRBD2	-	TRBV9	TGTGCCAGCAGCGCGGGGGGGCAGCTCACCGGGGAGCTGTTTTTT	CASSAGGQLTGELFF
TRBJ1-1	TRBD1	-	TRBV9	TGTGCCAGCAGCGCTCACGGGACAGGTTACACTGAAGCTTTCTTT	CASSAHGTGYTEAFF